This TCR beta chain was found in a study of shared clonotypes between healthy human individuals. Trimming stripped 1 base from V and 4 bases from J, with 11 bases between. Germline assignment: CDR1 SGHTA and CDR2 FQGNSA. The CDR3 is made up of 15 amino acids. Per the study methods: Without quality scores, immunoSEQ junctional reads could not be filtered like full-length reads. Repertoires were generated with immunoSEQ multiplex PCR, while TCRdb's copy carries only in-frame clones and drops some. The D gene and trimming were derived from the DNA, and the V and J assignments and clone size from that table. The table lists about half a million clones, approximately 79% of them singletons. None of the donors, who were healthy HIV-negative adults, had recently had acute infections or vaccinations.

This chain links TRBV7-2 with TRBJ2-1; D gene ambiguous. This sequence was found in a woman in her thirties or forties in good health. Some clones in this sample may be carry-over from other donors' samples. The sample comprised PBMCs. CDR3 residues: CASSLDLARYNEQFF. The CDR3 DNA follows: TGTGCCAGCAGCTTAGACCTCGCCCGATACAATGAGCAGTTCTTC. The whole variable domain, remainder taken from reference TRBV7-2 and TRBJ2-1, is GAGVSQSPSNKVTEKGKDVELRCDPISGHTALYWYRQSLGQGLEFLIYFQGNSAPDKSGLPSDRFSAERTGGSVSTLTIQRTQQEDSAVYLCASSLDLARYNEQFFGPGTRLTVL.